This paragraph reports one T cell receptor beta chain. Antigen: not known. Read coverage stops 3 residues before the CDR3 terminus; the germline J gene supplies the remainder. The table came from immunoSEQ multiplex PCR; TCRdb's copy has only in-frame clones and leaves some out. The sample totals some 30,000 clones; its top ten clones hold approximately 8.3%. CDR1 DFQATT and CDR2 SNEGSKA come from the germline V gene (reference sequence). The germline V and J ends were trimmed by 3 bases and 6 bases, with 11 bases remaining between them. This CDR3 region has 13 residues. This sample is drawn from a study of T cells in women clearing cervical HPV infection. Study details: Cases' blood sampling followed lesion detection by median around 160 days (90 to 200).

Whole-study results and caveats: Cases carried less TRBV6-7 than controls: 0.11% versus 0.16%. CIN3+ cases had significantly higher TCR repertoire richness than controls, but evenness did not differ.

The TCR comes from a woman aged 18 to 75 with a cervical HPV16 infection that either progressed to CIN3+ or cleared (not recorded which). Material for sequencing was blood buffy coat. The gene calls are TRBV20-1 and TRBJ2-2; D may be TRBD1 (6 bases). Partial CDR3 DNA: TGCAGTGCTAGGGCAGGGGATGCCGGGGAG. It encodes CSARAGDAGE. In full, the CDR3 reads CSARAGDAGELFF.